The entry below describes one T cell receptor (beta chain). Its antigen is as yet unknown. TCRdb's copy holds only in-frame clones and misses some; the assay was immunoSEQ multiplex PCR. The table lists about 52,000 clones, approximately 94% of them singletons. These data come from a study of OX40 agonist ivuxolimab in advanced cancers. About the study: Each dose-escalation patient presented with hepatocellular carcinoma, melanoma, renal cell or head and neck cancer.

The length of the CDR3 is 12 residues. V lost 8 bases to trimming and J lost 3 bases, with 10 bases between them. The germline CDR1 and CDR2 sequences are SNHLY and FYNNEI. Study results and limitations: Antigen targets of the expanded peripheral T cells went undetermined. Low levels of normalized T-cell clonal expansion also appeared in some nonresponders.

Sequenced material: CD4+ or CD8+ T cells sorted from blood, taken in a trial of the OX40 agonist ivuxolimab. This TCR was sampled from an adult with an advanced solid tumor such as melanoma, head and neck, liver or kidney cancer. The chain combines TRBV2 with TRBJ2-5, with a tentative D call TRBD2 (5 bases). The CDR3 DNA reads as TGTGCCAGCCGGGGATTGGAAGAGACCCAGTACTTC. This sequence encodes CASRGLEETQYF.